These T cell receptor beta chains were read from a single sample in a study of blood T cells in healthy people across ages. TCRdb itself ran the 5' RACE reads through MiXCR, one entry per CDR3 protein. This repertoire shows over a million distinct CDR3 sequences, around 40% found once; its top ten account for around 4%. The specimen sequenced was blood. These receptors came from a woman aged 18 to 35 in good health. Both conserved end residues are part of each CDR3. D genes are given only for firm matches. The listing skips clone size in some rows; elsewhere it reads once, few, many or a size class.

V: TRBV7-2; size: -; J: TRBJ2-2; D: TRBD1; DNA: TGTGCCGGCAGCTTGCAGGGGGCTGGCGGGGAGCTGTTTTTT; CDR3: CAGSLQGAGGELFF
V: TRBV12-3/TRBV12-4; size: few; J: TRBJ1-5; D: TRBD1; DNA: TGTGCCAGCACCACCGGACAGGGAAGTCAGCCCCAGCATTTT; CDR3: CASTTGQGSQPQHF
V: TRBV6-2/TRBV6-3; size: few; J: TRBJ2-7; D: -; DNA: TGTGCCAGCAGTTACTCGACTTCCTACAATGAGCAGTACTTC; CDR3: CASSYSTSYNEQYF
V: TRBV5-6; size: -; J: TRBJ2-7; D: -; DNA: TGTGCCAGCAGCGCGGGACTGTCGGCCTACGAGCAGTACTTC; CDR3: CASSAGLSAYEQYF
V: TRBV20-1; size: many; J: TRBJ1-1; D: -; DNA: TGCAGTGCTAGAGCCAGGGACACTGAAGCTTTCTTT; CDR3: CSARARDTEAFF
V: TRBV20-1; size: -; J: TRBJ1-2; D: -; DNA: TGCAGTCAAGCGGGCGTCTATGGCTACACCTTC; CDR3: CSQAGVYGYTF
V: TRBV11-3; size: -; J: TRBJ2-1; D: TRBD2; DNA: TGTGCCAGCAGCTTGGGAGGGCAGAATGAGCAGTTCTTC; CDR3: CASSLGGQNEQFF
V: TRBV20-1; size: -; J: TRBJ2-5; D: -; DNA: TGCAGTGCTAGCGGCCTCAAGGGGGGAGAGACCCAGTACTTC; CDR3: CSASGLKGGETQYF
V: TRBV11-3; size: -; J: TRBJ2-1; D: -; DNA: TGTGCCAGCAGCTCCCAGCTGGCAGGGACCTACAATGAGCAGTTCTTC; CDR3: CASSSQLAGTYNEQFF
V: TRBV5-6; size: few; J: TRBJ2-5; D: TRBD2; DNA: TGTGCCAGCAGCTTGGAGGGACTAGCGGGAGAGAAGACCCAGTACTTC; CDR3: CASSLEGLAGEKTQYF
V: TRBV20-1; size: few; J: TRBJ1-1; D: -; DNA: TGCAGTGCTAGGGTATCGAACACTGAAGCTTTCTTT; CDR3: CSARVSNTEAFF
V: TRBV6-5; size: -; J: TRBJ2-3; D: -; DNA: TGTGCCAGCAGTTACAGTACAGGGAAGCCCACAGATACGCAGTATTTT; CDR3: CASSYSTGKPTDTQYF
V: TRBV12-3/TRBV12-4; size: few; J: TRBJ1-2; D: -; DNA: TGTGCCAGCAGTCCCGTTGACTATGGCTACACCTTC; CDR3: CASSPVDYGYTF
V: TRBV5-1; size: -; J: TRBJ1-3; D: TRBD1; DNA: TGCGCCAGCAGCAAGGGACAGAGCTCTGGAAACACCATATATTTT; CDR3: CASSKGQSSGNTIYF
V: TRBV12-3/TRBV12-4; size: -; J: TRBJ2-1; D: -; DNA: TGTGCCAGCAGTTTAGGGGGAACTGGATACTCCTACAATGAGCAGTTCTTC; CDR3: CASSLGGTGYSYNEQFF
V: TRBV7-2; size: -; J: TRBJ1-1; D: -; DNA: TGTGCCAGCAGCTTTTCGACATTCGGAGGGGCTTTCTTT; CDR3: CASSFSTFGGAFF
V: TRBV11-2; size: -; J: TRBJ2-5; D: TRBD2; DNA: TGTGCCAGCAGCTCCATTCGATGGGACTACCCACAAGAGACCCAGTACTTC; CDR3: CASSSIRWDYPQETQYF
V: TRBV7-2; size: -; J: TRBJ2-7; D: -; DNA: TGTGCCAGCAGCTCCCGCCATCAGGGGTCCTACGAGCAGTACTTC; CDR3: CASSSRHQGSYEQYF
V: TRBV12-3/TRBV12-4; size: few; J: TRBJ2-7; D: TRBD2; DNA: TGTGCCAGCAGCCCACTAGCGGTGAGCTCCTACAATGAGCAGTACTTC; CDR3: CASSPLAVSSYNEQYF